This T cell receptor (beta chain) appears in the sequencing data of a study of T cell repertoires in cytomegalovirus infection. Study as a whole: CMV infection plus the matching HLA type was flagged by public TCR beta signatures. Study-wide results and limits: Carriers of CMV plus the relevant HLA were identified by cumulative public TCR beta family frequency. HLA-C-restricted CMV-specific TCR beta clonotypes were dominant in the ex vivo response.

CDR3 length: 15 residues. Trimming cost V 5 bases and J 1 base; bases outside gene matches: 6. Looked up from germline, CDR1 is SGHTA and CDR2 is FQGNSA. TCRdb used MiXCR to reprocess the reads, holding one entry per CDR3 protein. The data contain 150,000 to 200,000 distinct CDR3 sequences, about an eighth of them singletons. This clonotype was picked up many times. The target antigen is unknown. The TCR originated in a human donor in good health (CMV status not recorded). Some clones in this sample may be carry-over from other donors' samples. V usage is TRBV7-2 and J usage is TRBJ2-7; 9 nucleotides agree with TRBD1. Sequenced: PBMCs. The CDR3 spells CASSPRTGESYEQYF. CDR3 DNA: TGTGCCAGCAGCCCTCGGACAGGGGAGTCCTACGAGCAGTACTTC.